Sequencing of this T cell receptor beta chain was carried out in a study of T cell responses to AZD1222 COVID-19 vaccine. Study-wide background: Both about-4-week and about-12-week second-dose recipients were combined. General study points: There were repertoire samples only from the period after the peak T cell response. The donor group comprised mostly white British people and more females; the analysis possibly underestimated clonal diversity. Spike as a whole was targeted by vaccine-associated CD4 TCRs, dominant at 160-218 and 743-854.

Germline loops: CDR1 LNHDA, CDR2 SQIVND (reference sequence). The CDR3 consists of 14 residues. V was trimmed by 3 bases and J by 8 bases, leaving 16 bases between them. Regarding this clone: What it recognizes is unknown.

The repertoire was sequenced with immunoSEQ multiplex PCR; TCRdb's copy has only in-frame clones and lacks some. The sample holds under 150,000 clones, more than 85% seen once. The origin of this receptor is an adult in good health. The J gene is TRBJ1-2, the V gene TRBV19; D might be TRBD1 (5 bases). Source: peripheral blood, taken on day 0 of AZD1222 vaccination. The CDR3 region is CASSIGDRWGGYTF. The CDR3 DNA sequence: TGTGCCAGTAGTATTGGGGACCGCTGGGGCGGCTACACCTTC.